Described below is a single T cell receptor (beta chain) sequence and its context. The sample is drawn from a study of post-analysis software for immune sequencing data. cDNA libraries for TCR beta contained unique molecular identifiers. Out of roughly 0.85 to 11 million T cells, some 480,000 cDNA molecules were generated. One entry per CDR3 protein, called by TCRdb with MiXCR from the PCR reads. The top ten clones hold around 4.7% of a sample with approximately 730,000 distinct CDR3 sequences, 46% of them seen once. Sequencing input: blood. The receptor was isolated from a girl under 18 with multiple sclerosis.

The chain's CDR3 is CASSVAGNFQETQYF. The CDR3 DNA reads as TGTGCCAGCAGCGTAGCGGGAAACTTCCAAGAGACCCAGTACTTC. This chain connects TRBV7-3 to TRBJ2-5, with 8 bases identical to TRBD2. The germline V gene has CDR1 SGHTA and CDR2 FQGTGA. This CDR3 has 15 amino acids. Trimming took 5 bases from V and 1 from J; bases not matched to a gene: 6.